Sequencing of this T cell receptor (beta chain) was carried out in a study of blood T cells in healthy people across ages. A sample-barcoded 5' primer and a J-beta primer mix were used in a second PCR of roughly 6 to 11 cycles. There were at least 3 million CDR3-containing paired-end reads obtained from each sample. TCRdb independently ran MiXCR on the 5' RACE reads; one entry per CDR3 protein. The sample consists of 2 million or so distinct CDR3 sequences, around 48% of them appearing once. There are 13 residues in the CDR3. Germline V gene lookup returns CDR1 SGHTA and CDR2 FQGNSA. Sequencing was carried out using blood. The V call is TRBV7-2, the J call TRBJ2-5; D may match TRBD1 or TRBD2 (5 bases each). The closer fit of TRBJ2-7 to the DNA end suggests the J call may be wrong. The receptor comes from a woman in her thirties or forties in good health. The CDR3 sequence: CASSFRRGDEQYF. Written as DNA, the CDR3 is TGTGCCAGCAGCTTCCGGCGAGGGGACGAGCAGTACTTC.